The 14 T cell receptor beta chains below come from one sample, sequenced in a study of T cell responses to AZD1222 COVID-19 vaccine. Profiled with immunoSEQ multiplex PCR; TCRdb holds only in-frame clones, not every one. The sample includes 120,000 to 150,000 clones, around 93% of them seen just once. The material was peripheral blood, obtained on day 0 of AZD1222 vaccination. Receptors originate from an adult in good health.

This chain connects TRBV6-5 to TRBJ1-1; D remains ambiguous. V shed 8 bases and J shed 6 bases, with 10 bases lying between them. Germline V gene data show CDR1 as MNHEY and CDR2 as SVGAGI. CDR3 length: 11 amino acids. The CDR3 protein is CASFSYAEAFF. Here the CDR3 DNA reads TGTGCCAGCTTCTCGTATGCTGAAGCTTTCTTT.

The CDR3 coding sequence is TGTGCCAGCAGCCCCCTCGGGAGGGGCGACTCTGGAAACACCATATATTTT. The encoded protein is CASSPLGRGDSGNTIYF. V usage is TRBV5-6 and J usage is TRBJ1-3; D may be TRBD1 (5 bases). CDR1 and CDR2 from the germline V gene are SGHDT and YYEEEE. The length of the CDR3 is 17 residues. V shed 4 bases and J shed 0 bases, with 17 bases lying between them.

The chain has TRBV6-5 and TRBJ2-1, with 10 bases identical to TRBD2. Germline CDR1 is MNHEY and CDR2 is SVGAGI. CDR3 length: 15 amino acids. Unmatched junction bases numbered 5, after V lost 2 bases and J lost 7 bases. The CDR3 is CASSYASGRLNEQFF. The DNA for the CDR3 is TGTGCCAGCAGTTACGCTAGCGGGAGATTAAATGAGCAGTTCTTC.

The V and J genes are TRBV27 and TRBJ2-7, with TRBD2 identical over 7 bases. Germline V gene lookup returns CDR1 MNHEY and CDR2 SMNVEV (reference sequence). Trimming cost V 6 bases and J 0 bases; bases outside gene matches: 8. The CDR3 is 15 residues long. Here the CDR3 DNA reads TGTGCCAGCAGCCCGGCCGGGACTACCTCCTACGAGCAGTACTTC. Residues: CASSPAGTTSYEQYF.

V is TRBV5-4 and J is TRBJ2-3, with 9 bases lining up with TRBD1. In germline, CDR1 is SGHNT, CDR2 YYREEE (reference sequence). Germline trimming cut 4 bases from V and 3 bases from J; bases unmatched to any gene: 3. This CDR3 is 14 amino acids long. The CDR3 loop is CASSKTGGTDTQYF. The CDR3 region has the DNA TGTGCCAGCAGCAAGACAGGGGGGACAGATACGCAGTATTTT.

The chain has TRBV20-1 and TRBJ2-1; D unclear. Trimming took 3 bases from V and 0 from J, leaving 12 bases between them. Germline CDR1 and CDR2: DFQATT and SNEGSKA (reference sequence). This CDR3 has 15 amino acids. The CDR3 sequence: CSASYRRSSYNEQFF. CDR3 nucleotide sequence: TGCAGTGCTAGTTATAGGCGGAGCTCCTACAATGAGCAGTTCTTC.

This chain connects TRBV6-5 to TRBJ2-7; 7 bases are a match to TRBD2. The CDR3 spans 15 residues. V shed 0 bases, J shed 7 bases, and the junction held 9 bases outside the gene matches. Germline V gives CDR1 MNHEY, CDR2 SVGAGI. This CDR3 reads CASSYSGLGDGEQYF. The CDR3 DNA is TGTGCCAGCAGTTACTCCGGACTAGGGGACGGGGAGCAGTACTTC.

Written as DNA, the CDR3 is TGTGCCAGTAGGAGGACAGGGGGGGCCTTGAACACTGAAGCTTTCTTT. Its protein product is CASRRTGGALNTEAFF. The chain has TRBV19 and TRBJ1-1; TRBD1 agrees at 10 bases. The junction had 7 bases not matched to a gene; V was cut back by 6 bases and J by 0 bases. The CDR3 is 16 amino acids. From germline, CDR1 is LNHDA and CDR2 SQIVND (reference sequence).

The chain has TRBV5-5 and TRBJ1-2; D ambiguous. Germline V CDR1 and CDR2: SGHKS, YYEKEE (reference sequence). CDR3 size: 13 residues. V was clipped by 0 bases and J by 3 bases, with 6 bases between them. The CDR3 nucleotides are TGTGCCAGCAGCTTGGTAGGGCACTATGGCTACACCTTC. This encodes CASSLVGHYGYTF.

The chain employs TRBV10-3 and TRBJ2-7; 8 bases agree with TRBD1. V was pared by 3 bases and J by 2 bases, with 12 bases of the junction left unmatched. The germline V gene has CDR1 ENHRY and CDR2 SYGVKD. This CDR3 has 17 amino acids. The CDR3 region has the DNA TGTGCCATCAGTGACCTTACCCGACAGGGGACCCCCTACGAGCAGTACTTC. It codes for CAISDLTRQGTPYEQYF.

The rearrangement uses TRBV5-1 and TRBJ1-1; D might be TRBD1 (5 bases). The CDR3 loop spans 14 amino acids. CDR1 is SGHRS, CDR2 YFSETQ, per germline. V lost 6 bases, J lost 1 base, and 13 bases lay in between. DNA for the CDR3: TGCGCCAGCACCGATCGGGGCCCGAACACTGAAGCTTTCTTT. The encoded protein is CASTDRGPNTEAFF.

V gene TRBV10-2 combines with J gene TRBJ1-2; tentative D call: TRBD1 (5 bases). Deletions cut 8 bases from V and 0 bases from J, with 13 bases between. Germline lookup yields CDR1 WSHSY and CDR2 SAAADI. CDR3 length: 14 residues. DNA of the CDR3: TGCGCCAGCGGGGGTACATCAGCTAACTATGGCTACACCTTC. Its translation: CASGGTSANYGYTF.

V is TRBV3-1 (or the pseudogene TRBV3-2) and J is TRBJ1-2; 7 bases line up with TRBD1. Trimming took 3 bases from V and 6 from J; bases not matched to a gene: 1. Germline lookup yields CDR1 LGHDT and CDR2 YNNKEL (reference sequence). The CDR3 consists of 12 residues. CDR3 loop: CASSHTGDGYTF. In DNA, the CDR3 is TGTGCCAGCAGCCATACAGGGGATGGCTACACCTTC.

The chain is built from TRBV18 and TRBJ1-1; D is ambiguous. Germline CDR1 and CDR2: KGHSH and LQKENI. The V gene lost 3 bases and the J gene lost 10 bases, with 18 bases spanning the gap. The CDR3 spans 14 residues. CDR3 loop: CASSPPLPLTPAFF. For the CDR3, the DNA is TGTGCCAGCTCACCTCCTCTACCCCTCACGCCAGCTTTCTTT.